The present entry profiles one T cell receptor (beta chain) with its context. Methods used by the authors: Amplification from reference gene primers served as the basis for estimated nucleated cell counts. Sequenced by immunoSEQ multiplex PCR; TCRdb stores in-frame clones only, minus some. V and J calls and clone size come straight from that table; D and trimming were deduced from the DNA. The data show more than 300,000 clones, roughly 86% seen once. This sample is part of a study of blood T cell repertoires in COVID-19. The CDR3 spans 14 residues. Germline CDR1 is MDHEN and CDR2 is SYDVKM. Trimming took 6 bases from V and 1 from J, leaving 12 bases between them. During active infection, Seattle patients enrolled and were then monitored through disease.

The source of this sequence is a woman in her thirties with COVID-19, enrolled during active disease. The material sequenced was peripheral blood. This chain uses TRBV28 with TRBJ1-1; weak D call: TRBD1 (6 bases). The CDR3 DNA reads TGTGCCAGCAGGCCTAGGACAGAGAACACTGAAGCTTTCTTT. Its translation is CASRPRTENTEAFF.